This TCR beta chain is drawn from a study of blood T cell repertoires in COVID-19. Background on the study: Researchers got acute and convalescent COVID-19 samples from the United States, Italy and Spain. Sources were T cells, B-cell-depleted T cells, or PBMCs; the material itself was cDNA or gDNA.

As handled by the study authors: Nucleated cell number was recorded as an estimate derived from reference gene primer amplification. Clones were sequenced by immunoSEQ multiplex PCR, and TCRdb holds only the in-frame ones, with some missing. The D gene and trimming were derived from the DNA, and the V and J assignments and clone size from that table. The sample contains some 45,000 clones, 91% of which appear only once. The CDR3 totals 16 residues. Looked up from germline, CDR1 is SQVTM and CDR2 is ANQGSEA. V was trimmed by 5 bases and J by 0 bases, leaving 17 bases between them. This TCR was sampled from a man between 65 and 79 years old with active COVID-19. Specimen: peripheral blood. The chain links TRBV29-1 to TRBJ1-3; no clear D. In DNA, the CDR3 is TGCAGCGTTCAACGATCGCGGGGATCCTCTGGAAACACCATATATTTT. This encodes CSVQRSRGSSGNTIYF.